This paragraph covers one T cell receptor (beta chain) sequence. The CDR3 is made up of 13 amino acids. Germline V gene sequence: CDR1 SGHTA, CDR2 FQGNSA. V was trimmed by 0 bases and J by 7 bases, leaving 9 bases between them. The data stem from a study of blood T cell repertoires in COVID-19. Study-level information: Nucleic acid was either cDNA or gDNA, and it came from T cells, B-cell-depleted T cells, or PBMCs.

Original methodology: Amplified reference gene primers provided the basis for estimating nucleated cell counts. Libraries were prepared by immunoSEQ multiplex PCR; TCRdb keeps only in-frame clonotypes and omits some of them. V and J calls and clone size come straight from that table; D and trimming were deduced from the DNA. The sample records 250,000 to 350,000 clones, around 88% being singletons. This sequence joins TRBV7-2 and TRBJ1-1, with unresolved D. Specimen: peripheral blood. This receptor was identified in a man in his thirties or forties with acute or convalescent COVID-19. Written as DNA, the CDR3 is TGTGCCAGCAGCTTAGCGCGCGGGTTTGAAGCTTTCTTT. This gives the protein CASSLARGFEAFF.